This T cell receptor beta chain derives from a study of OX40 agonist ivuxolimab in advanced cancers. In terms of the full investigation: The costimulatory receptor OX40 (CD134) was targeted by ivuxolimab, a fully human IgG2 agonistic monoclonal antibody. Intravenous ivuxolimab was administered to patients every 2 weeks at six dose levels: 0.01, 0.1, 0.3, 1.5, 3 and 10 mg/kg. Among the roughly 50 dose-escalation patients, about 19 had hepatocellular carcinoma, roughly 15 melanoma, 9 renal cell carcinoma and 9 head and neck cancer. In the dose-escalation cohort, roughly 80% of patients were male, and the mean age was approximately 60 years, with a range of roughly 20 to 79. Patients were allowed to have had prior anti-PD-1, anti-PD-L1 or anti-CTLA-4 therapy, and around 43% of the dose-escalation patients had been treated with checkpoint inhibitors. Partial responses were achieved by three dose-escalation patients, of whom one had hepatocellular carcinoma and two had cutaneous melanoma. Peripheral TCRbeta sequencing was intended to test whether TCR sequence diversity was altered and clonal T-cell expansion was caused by ivuxolimab. The paper reports the monotherapy dose-escalation portion (N of about 52 patients) of the phase I ivuxolimab trial.

A word on this clone: The antigen it recognizes is unknown. No base qualities exist here, and no much larger clone lies one base off it.

Genomic DNA was isolated from the sorted cells so that the TCRbeta CDR3 region could be sequenced. TCRbeta CDR3 regions were sequenced using the immunoSEQ Assay. TCRdb obtained this table from immuneACCESS and retained in-frame rearrangements with V and J assigned. These tables miss some clones; where compared with another copy, unresolved V genes account for less than half of the shortfall, and the remainder is unexplained. The sample table records tens of thousands of clones; roughly nine tenths of these occur just once. Of the sample, approximately 1.2% is held by the ten largest clones. General study outcomes and caveats: The antigen specificity of the clonally expanded peripheral T cells was not determined. At doses from 0.1 to 3.0 mg/kg, clonal expansion was seen in both CD4+ and CD8+ blood T cells between baseline and week 6. In partial responders in the 0.1-3.0 mg/kg groups, normalized peripheral clonal expansion was found to be among the lowest, especially among CD8+ T cells. After ivuxolimab, expanded clones were on average more numerous among CD8+ T cells than among CD4+ T cells. Low levels of normalized T-cell clonal expansion were also shown by some nonresponding patients.

The trial excluded patients who had a history of autoimmune disease or who were on systemic immunosuppression. Peripheral blood for TCR sequencing was drawn from every dose cohort at baseline, at cycle 4 day 1 and at cycle 7 day 1. The samples were taken from a phase I, first-in-human, multicenter, open-label dose-escalation trial of ivuxolimab. Adults with locally advanced or metastatic melanoma, renal cell, hepatocellular, or head and neck squamous cell carcinoma were enrolled in the trial. Before TCR sequencing, CD4+ T cells and CD8+ T cells from peripheral blood were sorted into separate populations. This TCR came from an adult with an advanced solid tumor such as melanoma, head and neck, liver or kidney cancer. Here the sequenced sample was CD4+ or CD8+ T cells sorted from blood, taken in a trial of the OX40 agonist ivuxolimab.

The sequenced DNA is TGTGCCAGCAGCTTAGGGACAGGCCAGGGTTCACCCCTCCACTTT. Its protein reads: CASSLGTGQGSPLHF. The V and J genes are TRBV7-3 and TRBJ1-6, with 8 junctional bases fitting TRBD1. V is cut back by 2 bases and J by 9 bases, with 6 bases in the junction unmatched. Taken from cysteine to phenylalanine, the CDR3 has 15 residues. The kept DNA is CDR3 alone, 45 bases in frame from the first base. CDR1 and CDR2 (SGHTA, FQGTGA) derive from the germline V gene.